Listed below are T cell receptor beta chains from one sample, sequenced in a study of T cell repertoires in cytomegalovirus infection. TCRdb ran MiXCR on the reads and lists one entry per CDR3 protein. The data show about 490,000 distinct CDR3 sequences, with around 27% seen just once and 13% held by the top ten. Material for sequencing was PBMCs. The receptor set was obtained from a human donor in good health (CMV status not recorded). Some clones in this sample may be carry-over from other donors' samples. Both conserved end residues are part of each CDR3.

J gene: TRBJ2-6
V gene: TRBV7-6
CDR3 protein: CASSLSPTSRGGYGANVLTF

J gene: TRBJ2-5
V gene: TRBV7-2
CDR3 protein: CASSSLAETQYF

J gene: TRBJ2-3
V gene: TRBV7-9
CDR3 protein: CASSRPSGRENTDTQYF

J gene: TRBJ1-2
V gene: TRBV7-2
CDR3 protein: CASSLDRSYGYTF

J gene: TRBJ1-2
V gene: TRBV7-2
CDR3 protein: CASSLAALGGYTF

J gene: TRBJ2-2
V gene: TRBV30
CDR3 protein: CAWASAGELFF

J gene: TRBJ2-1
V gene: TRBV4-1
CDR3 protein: CASSQDLTSGRREQFF

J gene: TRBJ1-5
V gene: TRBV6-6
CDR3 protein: CASSDGQGAYF

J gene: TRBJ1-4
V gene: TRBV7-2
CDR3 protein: CASSQRTGSDEKLFF

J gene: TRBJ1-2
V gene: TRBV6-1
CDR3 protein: CASSWDGNYGYTF

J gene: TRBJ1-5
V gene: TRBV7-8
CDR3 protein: CASSLARTGHQPQHF

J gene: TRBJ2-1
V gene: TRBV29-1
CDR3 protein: CSERTSWNEQFF

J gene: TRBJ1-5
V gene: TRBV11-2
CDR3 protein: CASSLSAGSGQPQHF

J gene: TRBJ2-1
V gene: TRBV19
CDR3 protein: CASSIWRPISSYNEQFF

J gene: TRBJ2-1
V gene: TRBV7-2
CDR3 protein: CASSLEATYNEQFF

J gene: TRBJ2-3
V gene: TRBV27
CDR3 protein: CASSLISVLGLTDTQYF

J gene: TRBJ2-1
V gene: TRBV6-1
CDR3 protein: CASSEEGIAFYNEQFF

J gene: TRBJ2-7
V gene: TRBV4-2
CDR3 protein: CASSAGTGAYEQYF

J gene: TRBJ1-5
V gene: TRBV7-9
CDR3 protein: CASSSPGSGNGLDQPQHF

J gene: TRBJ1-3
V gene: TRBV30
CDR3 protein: CAWEQASGNTIYF

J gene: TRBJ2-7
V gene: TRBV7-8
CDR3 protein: CASSQMRVSEQYF

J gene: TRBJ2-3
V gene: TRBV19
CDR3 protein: CASSAQIRRSDTQYF